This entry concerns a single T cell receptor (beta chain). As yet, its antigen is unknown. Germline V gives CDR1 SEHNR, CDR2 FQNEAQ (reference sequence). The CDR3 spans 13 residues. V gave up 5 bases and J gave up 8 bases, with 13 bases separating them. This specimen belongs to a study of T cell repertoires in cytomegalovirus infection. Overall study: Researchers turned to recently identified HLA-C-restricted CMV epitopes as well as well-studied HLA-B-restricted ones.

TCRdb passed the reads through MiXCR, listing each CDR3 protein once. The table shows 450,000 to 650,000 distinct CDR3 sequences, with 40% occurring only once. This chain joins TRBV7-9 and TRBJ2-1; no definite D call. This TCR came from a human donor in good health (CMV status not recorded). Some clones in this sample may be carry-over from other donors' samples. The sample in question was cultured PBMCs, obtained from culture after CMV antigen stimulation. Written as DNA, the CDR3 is TGTGCCAGCAGCCCCCCAAGGTTCGATGAGCAGTTCTTC. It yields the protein CASSPPRFDEQFF.